The 6 T cell receptor beta chains below all came from one sample that was sequenced in a study of blood T cell repertoires in COVID-19. Libraries were prepared by immunoSEQ multiplex PCR; TCRdb keeps only in-frame clonotypes and omits some of them. The sample consists of around 230,000 clones, about 85% of them appearing once. The sequenced material came from peripheral blood. The source is a man in his sixties who had recovered from COVID-19.

The rearrangement uses TRBV18 and TRBJ1-3, with 7 bases aligning to TRBD1. The CDR3 extends over 15 amino acids. Germline V lookup: CDR1 KGHSH, CDR2 LQKENI. V shed 1 base and J 4 bases; nucleotides not matched to a gene: 4. The CDR3 sequence: CASSPRQGRGNTIYF. In DNA form, the CDR3 reads TGTGCCAGCTCACCACGACAGGGTAGGGGAAACACCATATATTTT.

Of note for this clone: The same CDR3 arises from other DNA sequences in this sample as well. The CDR3 sequence is CASSRGTATNEKLFF. Here the CDR3 DNA reads TGCGCCAGCAGCAGGGGGACGGCAACTAATGAAAAACTGTTTTTT. V is TRBV5-1 and J is TRBJ1-4; weak D call: TRBD1 (6 bases). CDR1 SGHRS and CDR2 YFSETQ come from the germline V gene. Trimming took off 4 bases at V and 0 bases at J, with 10 bases between the two ends. The CDR3 runs 15 residues.

V gene TRBV10-3 combines with J gene TRBJ2-5; 7 bases agree with TRBD1. Germline V gives CDR1 ENHRY, CDR2 SYGVKD. This CDR3 has 11 amino acids. Germline trimming cut 6 bases from V and 5 bases from J; bases unmatched to any gene: 0. CDR3 sequence: CAISRGETQYF. The DNA for the CDR3 is TGTGCCATCAGCAGGGGGGAGACCCAGTACTTC.

This clone was counted once. This chain uses TRBV10-3 with TRBJ2-1; 10 nucleotides align to TRBD2. CDR1 is ENHRY and CDR2 is SYGVKD in the germline V gene. Trimming removed 5 bases from V and 5 bases from J; junction bases left unmatched: 6. The CDR3 has 15 residues. The CDR3 sequence: CAISYSGGPNNEQFF. CDR3 nucleotide sequence: TGTGCCATCAGTTATAGCGGGGGGCCAAACAATGAGCAGTTCTTC.

The chain joins TRBV28 to TRBJ1-2; TRBD1 matches at 10 bases. Trimming removed 4 bases from V and 2 bases from J; junction bases left unmatched: 1. Germline CDR1 reads MDHEN; CDR2 reads SYDVKM. The CDR3 covers 14 residues. CDR3 in amino acids: CASSSDRGNYGYTF. The DNA for the CDR3 is TGTGCCAGCAGTTCGGACAGGGGGAACTATGGCTACACCTTC.

The chain joins TRBV5-1 to TRBJ1-1; tentative D call: TRBD1 (6 bases). Germline assignment: CDR1 SGHRS and CDR2 YFSETQ. Trimming left V 5 bases short and J 4 bases short, with 18 bases between. The CDR3 runs to 15 residues. CDR3 protein: CASSRSGESGTEAFF. In nucleotides, the CDR3 is TGCGCCAGCAGTAGATCAGGGGAAAGTGGCACTGAAGCTTTCTTT.